This TCR beta chain is drawn from a study of glioma-infiltrating T cells. Amplification of TCR alpha and beta CDR3 regions from RNA used iRepertoire nested multiplex PCR. Each CDR3 protein is one row after TCRdb ran MiXCR on the multiplex PCR reads. The sample has roughly 100,000 distinct CDR3 sequences; approximately 28% are singletons. Turning to this clonotype: Its antigen is currently unknown.

This CDR3 is 15 amino acids long. With V trimmed by 3 bases and J by 7 bases, 8 bases remained unmatched. The V gene's germline CDR1 is KGHSH and CDR2 LQKENI. Study findings and constraints: Above-expected tissue-blood divergence occurred in all gliomas, most in low-grade ones.

The receptor was isolated from a human donor with low-grade glioma or glioblastoma, undergoing nonglioma brain surgery, or in good health (not recorded which). Sample: glioma tissue, nonneoplastic brain tissue, or PBMCs (not recorded which). J is TRBJ2-1 and V is TRBV18; 8 nucleotides agree with TRBD2. The chain's CDR3 is CASSPGSGVFNEQFF. The CDR3 region has the DNA TGTGCCAGCTCACCGGGTAGCGGGGTATTTAATGAGCAGTTCTTC.